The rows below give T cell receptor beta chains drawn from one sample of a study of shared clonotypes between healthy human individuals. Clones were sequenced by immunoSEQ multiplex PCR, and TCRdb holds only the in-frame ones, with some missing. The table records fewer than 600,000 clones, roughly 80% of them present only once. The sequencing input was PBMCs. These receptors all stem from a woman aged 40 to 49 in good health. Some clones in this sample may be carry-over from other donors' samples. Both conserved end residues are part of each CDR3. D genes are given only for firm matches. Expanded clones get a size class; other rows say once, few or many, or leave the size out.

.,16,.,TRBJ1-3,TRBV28,CASSAPGRVSGNTIYF,TGTGCCAGCAGCGCCCCAGGGAGGGTCTCTGGAAACACCATATATTTT
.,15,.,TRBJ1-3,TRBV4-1,CASSLSRSSGSTIYF,TGCGCCAGCAGCCTCAGCCGGAGCTCTGGAAGCACCATATATTTT
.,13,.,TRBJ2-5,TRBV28,CASSATSPETQYF,TGTGCCAGCAGTGCAACTAGCCCGGAGACCCAGTACTTC
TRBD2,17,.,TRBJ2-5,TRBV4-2,CASSQGSGGPSGETQYF,TGTGCCAGCAGCCAAGGGTCGGGAGGGCCCTCGGGAGAGACCCAGTACTTC
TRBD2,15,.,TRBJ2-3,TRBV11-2,CASSSLAGERNTQYF,TGTGCCAGCAGCTCCCTGGCGGGAGAGAGGAATACGCAGTATTTT
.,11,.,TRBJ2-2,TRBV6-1,CASTKTGELFF,TGTGCCTCTACGAAGACCGGGGAGCTGTTTTTT
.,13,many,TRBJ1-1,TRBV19,CASSRRWDTEAFF,TGTGCCAGTAGTCGGAGGTGGGACACTGAAGCTTTCTTT
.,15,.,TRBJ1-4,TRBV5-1,CASTSLGATNEKLFF,TGCGCCAGCACCAGTTTGGGGGCCACTAATGAAAAACTGTTTTTT
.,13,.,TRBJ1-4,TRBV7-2,CASSSARGEKLFF,TGTGCCAGCAGCTCGGCTAGGGGTGAAAAACTGTTTTTT
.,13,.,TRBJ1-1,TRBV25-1,CASSDLDRSEAFF,TGTGCCAGCAGTGATTTAGACAGAAGTGAAGCTTTCTTT
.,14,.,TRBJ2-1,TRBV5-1,CASSPGGGNNEQFF,TGCGCCAGCAGCCCAGGTGGGGGGAACAATGAGCAGTTCTTC
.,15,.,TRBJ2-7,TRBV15,CATSSAPGPPYEQYF,TGTGCCACCAGCAGTGCTCCGGGACCACCCTACGAGCAGTACTTC
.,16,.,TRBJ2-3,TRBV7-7,CASSPESGGSTGTQYF,TGTGCTAGCAGCCCCGAGAGCGGAGGCTCAACTGGTACGCAGTATTTT
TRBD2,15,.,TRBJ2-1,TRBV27,CASSLGLAGEVRQFF,TGTGCCAGCAGTCTTGGACTAGCGGGAGAAGTTAGGCAGTTCTTC
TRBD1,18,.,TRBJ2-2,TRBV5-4,CASSEGGIGTGRGGELFF,TGTGCCAGCAGCGAGGGGGGTATTGGGACAGGGCGAGGCGGGGAGCTGTTTTTT
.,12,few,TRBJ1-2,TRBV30,CAWTDGGYGYTF,TGTGCCTGGACCGACGGAGGCTATGGCTACACCTTC
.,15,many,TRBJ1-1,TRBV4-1,CASSQEGLRGTEAFF,TGCGCCAGCAGCCAAGAAGGGCTGAGGGGGACTGAAGCTTTCTTT
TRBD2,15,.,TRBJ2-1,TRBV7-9,CASSSGGSSYNEQFF,TGTGCCAGCAGCAGCGGCGGGAGCTCCTACAATGAGCAGTTCTTC
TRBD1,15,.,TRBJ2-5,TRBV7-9,CASSLGDRALETQYF,TGTGCCAGCAGCTTAGGGGACAGGGCTTTGGAGACCCAGTACTTC
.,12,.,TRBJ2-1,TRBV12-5,CASGLRNNEQFF,TGTGCTAGTGGTTTGCGAAACAATGAGCAGTTCTTC
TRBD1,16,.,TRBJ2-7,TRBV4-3,CASSQDTGGRSYEQYF,TGCGCCAGCAGCCAAGATACAGGGGGAAGGTCCTACGAGCAGTACTTC
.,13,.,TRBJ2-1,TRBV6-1,CASIMDAYNEQFF,TGTGCCAGCATAATGGACGCGTACAATGAGCAGTTCTTC
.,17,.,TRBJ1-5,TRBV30,CAWSAFRGNYSNQPQHF,TGTGCCTGGAGTGCATTCCGGGGAAACTATAGCAATCAGCCCCAGCATTTT
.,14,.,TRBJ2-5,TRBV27,CASSFDGRQETQYF,TGTGCCAGCAGTTTTGATGGCAGACAAGAGACCCAGTACTTC
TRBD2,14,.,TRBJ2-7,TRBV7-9,CASSFVGLAYEQYF,TGTGCCAGCAGCTTCGTGGGACTAGCCTACGAGCAGTACTTC
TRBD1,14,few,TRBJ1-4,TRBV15,CATSRDRANEKLFF,TGTGCCACCAGCCGGGACAGGGCTAATGAAAAACTGTTTTTT
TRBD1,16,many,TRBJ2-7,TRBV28,CASSLSWTGVFREQYF,TGTGCCAGCAGTTTATCGTGGACAGGGGTATTTCGCGAGCAGTACTTC
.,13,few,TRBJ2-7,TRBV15,CATSSYPTRLPHF,TGTGCCACCAGCTCTTACCCCACACGGCTCCCACACTTC
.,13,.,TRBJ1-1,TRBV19,CASSIGPRTEAFF,TGTGCCAGTAGTATAGGGCCGCGAACTGAAGCTTTCTTT
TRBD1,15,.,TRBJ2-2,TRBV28,CASSRAGQGSGELFF,TGTGCCAGCAGTAGGGCGGGACAGGGGTCCGGGGAGCTGTTTTTT
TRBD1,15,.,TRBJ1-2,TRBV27,CASSPSGTAVYGYTF,TGTGCCAGCAGTCCGAGCGGGACAGCTGTCTATGGCTACACCTTC
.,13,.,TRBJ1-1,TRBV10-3,CAISERTVSEAFF,TGTGCCATCAGTGAGCGGACAGTGTCTGAAGCTTTCTTT
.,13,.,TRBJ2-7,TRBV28,CASRPLGIFEQYF,TGTGCCAGCAGACCCCTGGGCATCTTCGAGCAGTACTTC
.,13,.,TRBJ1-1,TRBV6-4,CASKQGWDTEAFF,TGTGCCAGCAAGCAGGGATGGGACACTGAAGCTTTCTTT
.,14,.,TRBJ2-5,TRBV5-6,CASSRGLLGETQYF,TGTGCCAGCAGCCGCGGACTCTTGGGGGAGACCCAGTACTTC
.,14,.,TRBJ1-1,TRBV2,CASSLQGENTEAFF,TGTGCCAGCAGTCTGCAGGGAGAGAACACTGAAGCTTTCTTT
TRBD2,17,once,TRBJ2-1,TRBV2,CASLRLSGAGGSNEQFF,TGTGCCAGCCTTCGGTTGTCAGGAGCGGGAGGTTCCAATGAGCAGTTCTTC
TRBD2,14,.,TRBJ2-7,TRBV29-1,CSVAVGGGSYEQYF,TGCAGCGTTGCCGTCGGGGGAGGGTCCTACGAGCAGTACTTC
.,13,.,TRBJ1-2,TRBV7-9,CASSLDLGYGYTF,TGTGCCAGCAGCTTAGACCTCGGCTATGGCTACACCTTC
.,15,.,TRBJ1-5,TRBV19,CASTRRTPDNQPQHF,TGTGCCAGTACTCGGAGGACCCCGGACAATCAGCCCCAGCATTTT
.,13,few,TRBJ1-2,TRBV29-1,CSVAQGDGYGYTF,TGCAGCGTTGCTCAGGGCGACGGCTATGGCTACACCTTC
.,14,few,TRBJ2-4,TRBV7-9,CASSLGGAEPIQYF,TGTGCCAGCAGCTTAGGGGGGGCTGAACCCATTCAGTACTTC
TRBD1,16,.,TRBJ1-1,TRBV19,CASSIQTGAKNTEAFF,TGTGCCAGTAGTATTCAGACAGGGGCCAAGAACACTGAAGCTTTCTTT
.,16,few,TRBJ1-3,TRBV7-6,CASSLMAGSSGNTIYF,TGTGCCAGCAGCTTAATGGCAGGGAGCTCTGGAAACACCATATATTTT
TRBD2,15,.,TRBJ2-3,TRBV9,CASSLGTSGTDTQYF,TGTGCCAGCAGCCTCGGGACTAGCGGCACAGATACGCAGTATTTT
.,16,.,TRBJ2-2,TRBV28,CASSSTGIANTGELFF,TGTGCCAGCAGTTCTACAGGGATAGCGAACACCGGGGAGCTGTTTTTT
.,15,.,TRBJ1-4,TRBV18,CASSPTTGGDGKLFF,TGTGCCAGCTCACCGACGACGGGGGGGGACGGAAAACTGTTTTTT
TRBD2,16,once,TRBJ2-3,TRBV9,CASSFRTSQSTDTQYF,TGTGCCAGCAGCTTTCGGACTAGCCAGAGCACAGATACGCAGTATTTT
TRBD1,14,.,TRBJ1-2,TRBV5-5,CASSPVGQPYGYTF,TGTGCCAGCAGTCCTGTGGGACAGCCTTATGGCTACACCTTC
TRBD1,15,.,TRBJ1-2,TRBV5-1,CASSLNRGGDYGYTF,TGCGCCAGCAGCTTGAACAGGGGTGGGGACTATGGCTACACCTTC
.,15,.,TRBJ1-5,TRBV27,CASSLSRSSNQPQHF,TGTGCCAGCAGTTTATCAAGGAGTAGCAATCAGCCCCAGCATTTT
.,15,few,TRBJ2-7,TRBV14,CASSQGSPEFYEQYF,TGTGCCAGCAGCCAAGGTTCCCCGGAGTTTTACGAGCAGTACTTC
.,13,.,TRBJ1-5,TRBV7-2,CASSPSRDQPQHF,TGTGCCAGCAGCCCAAGCAGGGATCAGCCCCAGCATTTT